This entry concerns a single T cell receptor (beta chain). The data belong to a study of blood T cell repertoires in COVID-19. Study background: Spain, Italy and the United States supplied samples that represented acute and convalescent COVID-19. PBMCs, B-cell-depleted T cells, or T cells were the source of the cDNA or gDNA that made up the material.

The CDR3 length is 15 residues. Looked up from germline, CDR1 is MDHEN and CDR2 is SYDVKM. V gave up 2 bases and J gave up 8 bases; unmatched junction bases: 10. Source study methods: It was from reference gene primer amplification that nucleated cell counts were estimated. TCRdb's copy holds only in-frame clones and misses some; the assay was immunoSEQ multiplex PCR. V and J calls and clone size come straight from that table; D and trimming were deduced from the DNA. The repertoire includes around 250,000 clones, about four fifths of them detected once, and about 1.5% sits in the top ten. The chain employs TRBV28 and TRBJ1-2, with TRBD1 matching 8 bases. This sequence was found in a middle-aged woman who had recovered from COVID-19. Input material: peripheral blood. CDR3 amino acids: CASSLDGQGFRGYTF. The CDR3 nucleotides read TGTGCCAGCAGTTTAGATGGACAGGGTTTTCGGGGCTACACCTTC.